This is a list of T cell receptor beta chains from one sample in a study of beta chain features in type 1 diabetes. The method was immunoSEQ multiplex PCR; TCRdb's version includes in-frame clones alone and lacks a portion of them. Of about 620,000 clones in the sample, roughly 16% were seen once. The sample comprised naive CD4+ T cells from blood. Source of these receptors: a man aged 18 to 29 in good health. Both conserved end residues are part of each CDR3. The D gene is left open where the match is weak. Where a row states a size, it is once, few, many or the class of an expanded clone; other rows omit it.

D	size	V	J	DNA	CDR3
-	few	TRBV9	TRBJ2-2	TGTGCCAGCAGCGTAGAGGCAGGGAACACCGGGGAGCTGTTTTTT	CASSVEAGNTGELFF
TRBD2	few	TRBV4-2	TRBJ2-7	TGTGCCAGCAGCCAGTCCGGGACTAGCGGGGAGGAGGAGCAGTACTTC	CASSQSGTSGEEEQYF
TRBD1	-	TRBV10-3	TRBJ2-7	TGTGCCATCAGTGGACAGGGGGCCAACGAGCAGTACTTC	CAISGQGANEQYF
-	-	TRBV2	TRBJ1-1	TGTGCCAGCAGTGAACCCACTGAAGCTTTCTTT	CASSEPTEAFF
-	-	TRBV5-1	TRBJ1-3	TGCGCCAGCAGCTTGGTATCTACGGGCTCTGGAAACACCATATATTTT	CASSLVSTGSGNTIYF
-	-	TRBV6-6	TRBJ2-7	TGTGCCAGCAGTTACATGGGGACATACGCCTACGAGCAGTACTTC	CASSYMGTYAYEQYF
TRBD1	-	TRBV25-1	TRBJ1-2	TGTGCCAGCAGAGTAATTACTTCAGGGGGCGTGGACTATGGCTACACCTTC	CASRVITSGGVDYGYTF
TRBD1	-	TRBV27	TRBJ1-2	TGTGCCAGCAGTCCGGACAGGGGGCAGCGGGACTATGGCTACACCTTC	CASSPDRGQRDYGYTF
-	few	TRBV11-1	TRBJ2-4	TGTGCCAGCAGCTTAAATCCGGCAGGGAGCAACATTCAGTACTTC	CASSLNPAGSNIQYF
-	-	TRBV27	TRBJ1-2	TGTGCCAGCAGTTTTCAGGGGCCCCCCTATGGCTACACCTTC	CASSFQGPPYGYTF
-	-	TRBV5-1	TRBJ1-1	TGCGCCAGCAGCTTGGAGGGGTTGAACACTGAAGCTTTCTTT	CASSLEGLNTEAFF
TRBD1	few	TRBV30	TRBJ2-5	TGTGCCTGGAGTTCCGGGGGACAGGGAGGAAGAGAGACCCAGTACTTC	CAWSSGGQGGRETQYF
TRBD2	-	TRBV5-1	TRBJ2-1	TGCGCCAGCAGCTTGGCAGTGGGACTAGCGGGAGCCGATGAGCAGTTCTTC	CASSLAVGLAGADEQFF
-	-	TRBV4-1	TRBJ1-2	TGCGCCAGCAGCCAGGGGACACCACGCAGCTATGGCTACACCTTC	CASSQGTPRSYGYTF
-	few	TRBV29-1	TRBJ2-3	TGCAGCGTCGGGGCGACAACAGATACGCAGTATTTT	CSVGATTDTQYF
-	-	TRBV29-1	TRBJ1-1	TGCAGCGTTGACAGGCCCCCCGGTGAAGCTTTCTTT	CSVDRPPGEAFF
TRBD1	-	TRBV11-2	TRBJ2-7	TGTGCCAGCAGCTCCACCGGGACAGCTTACGAGCAGTACTTC	CASSSTGTAYEQYF
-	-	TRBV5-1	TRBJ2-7	TGCGCCAGCAGGAATCCGGCGTACGAGCAGTACTTC	CASRNPAYEQYF
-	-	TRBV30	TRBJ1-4	TGTGCCTGGAGCCAGTGGGTTAGAGAAAAACTGTTTTTT	CAWSQWVREKLFF
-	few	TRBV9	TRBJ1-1	TGTGCCAGCAGCGTAGCTGCTTGGGGGCTCTCAGACACTGAAGCTTTCTTT	CASSVAAWGLSDTEAFF
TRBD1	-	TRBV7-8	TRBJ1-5	TGTGCCAGCAGCTTAGCCGGCAGGGGGCATCAGCCCCAGCATTTT	CASSLAGRGHQPQHF
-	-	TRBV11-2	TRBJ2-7	TGTGCCAGCATGGGGGAAGGCCTAGCGAGTTACGAGCAGTACTTC	CASMGEGLASYEQYF
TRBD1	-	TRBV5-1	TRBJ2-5	TGCGCCAGCAGCCTTCGGACAGGGGGCAACCAAGAGACCCAGTACTTC	CASSLRTGGNQETQYF
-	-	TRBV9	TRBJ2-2	TGTGCCAGCAGCGTTGCTGGGGCACGGACCGGGGAGCTGTTTTTT	CASSVAGARTGELFF
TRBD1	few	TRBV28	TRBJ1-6	TGTGCCAGCAGTTGGGGACAGGGGAATTCACCCCTCCACTTT	CASSWGQGNSPLHF
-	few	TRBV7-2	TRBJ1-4	TGTGCCAGCAGCAGAGGGACCGAAGCTAATGAAAAACTGTTTTTT	CASSRGTEANEKLFF
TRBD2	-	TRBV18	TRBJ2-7	TGTGCCAGCCGGACTAGCGGGAGCTACGAGCAGTACTTC	CASRTSGSYEQYF
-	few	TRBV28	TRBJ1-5	TGTGCCAGCAGTTTATCCGGACCTTATCAGCCCCAGCATTTT	CASSLSGPYQPQHF
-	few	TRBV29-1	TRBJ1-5	TGCAGCGTTGGGGGCGATCAGCCCCAGCATTTT	CSVGGDQPQHF
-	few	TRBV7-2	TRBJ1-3	TGTGCCAGCAGCTTAGCCGCGGGGGGTGGAAACACCATATATTTT	CASSLAAGGGNTIYF
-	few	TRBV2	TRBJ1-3	TGTGCCAGCATCGGGGTGGGGGCGCCCGGAAACACCATATATTTT	CASIGVGAPGNTIYF
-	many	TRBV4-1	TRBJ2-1	TGCGCCAGCACCCAAAACAATGAGCAGTTCTTC	CASTQNNEQFF
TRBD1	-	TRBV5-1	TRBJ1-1	TGCGCCAGCAGCTTGGCTTCGGGACAGGGCTTGGGCACTGAAGCTTTCTTT	CASSLASGQGLGTEAFF
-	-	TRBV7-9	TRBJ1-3	TGTGCCAGCACCCCCCGACGGAACTCTGGAAACACCATATATTTT	CASTPRRNSGNTIYF
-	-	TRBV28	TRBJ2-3	TGTGCCAGCTCCCCCGGGACCCCCACAGATACGCAGTATTTT	CASSPGTPTDTQYF
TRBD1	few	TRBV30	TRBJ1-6	TGTGCCTGGAGTGGACAGGGCGAATCACCCCTCCACTTT	CAWSGQGESPLHF
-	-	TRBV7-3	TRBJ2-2	TGTGCCAGCAGCTTAACACCGATCAACACCGGGGAGCTGTTTTTT	CASSLTPINTGELFF
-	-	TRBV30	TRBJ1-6	TGTGCCTGGAGTGTTGACCGACCCCTCCACTTT	CAWSVDRPLHF
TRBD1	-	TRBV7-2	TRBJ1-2	TGTGCCAGCAGCTTAGCCGGGACAGGGCGTGGCTACACCTTC	CASSLAGTGRGYTF
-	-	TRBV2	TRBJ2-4	TGTGCCAGCATGAGACAGACTGGAATAGCCAAAAACATTCAGTACTTC	CASMRQTGIAKNIQYF
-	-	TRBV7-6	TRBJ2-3	TGTGCCAGCAGCGAGTATACGCAGTATTTT	CASSEYTQYF
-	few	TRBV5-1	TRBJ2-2	TGCGCCAGCAGCTTGGAGCGAGACACCGGGGAGCTGTTTTTT	CASSLERDTGELFF
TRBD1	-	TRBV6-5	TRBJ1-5	TGTGCCAGCAGTTACCAGGGGGGTGGTCAGCCCCAGCATTTT	CASSYQGGGQPQHF
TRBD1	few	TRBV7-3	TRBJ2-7	TGTGCCAGCAGCTTAGGACAGGGAAGGGAGCAGTACTTC	CASSLGQGREQYF
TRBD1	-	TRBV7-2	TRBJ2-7	TGTGCCAGCAGCTTAGGGACAGGGGTTCTAGCATACGAGCAGTACTTC	CASSLGTGVLAYEQYF
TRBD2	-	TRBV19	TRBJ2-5	TGTGCCAGTGGTGATAGCGGGAGCACGCAAGAGACCCAGTACTTC	CASGDSGSTQETQYF
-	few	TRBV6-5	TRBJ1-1	TGTGCCAGCAGTTCCGCTACAGGTCAGCATGAAGCTTTCTTT	CASSSATGQHEAFF
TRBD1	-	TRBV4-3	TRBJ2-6	TGCGCCAGCAGCCAAACCCCGACAGGGCCTGGGGCCAACGTCCTGACTTTC	CASSQTPTGPGANVLTF
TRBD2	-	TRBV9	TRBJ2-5	TGTGCCAGCAGCGCCGGACTAGCGGGAGTCCAAGAGACCCAGTACTTC	CASSAGLAGVQETQYF
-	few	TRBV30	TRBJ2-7	TGTGCCTGTCTCCTGCAGAGATCGTCCTACGAGCAGTACTTC	CACLLQRSSYEQYF
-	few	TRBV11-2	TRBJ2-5	TGTGCCAGCAGCTTGAATTTTCCAGGAGGGGAGACCCAGTACTTC	CASSLNFPGGETQYF
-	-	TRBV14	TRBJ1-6	TGTGCCAGCAGCCAAGATCTCCCCTATGTCCTCCACTTT	CASSQDLPYVLHF
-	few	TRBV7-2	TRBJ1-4	TGTGCCAGCAGACCAGAGGGCCCATGGGCCAAGAAGGAAAAACTGTTTTTT	CASRPEGPWAKKEKLFF
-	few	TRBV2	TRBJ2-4	TGTGCCAGCAGAGAGAGGGGTGACACCGTAGCCAAAAACATTCAGTACTTC	CASRERGDTVAKNIQYF
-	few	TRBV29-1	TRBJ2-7	TGCAGCGTTGAAGATCTCCGAGGGGCGCTTGTTCCGCAGTACTTC	CSVEDLRGALVPQYF